The clone carrying this T cell receptor (beta chain) appeared a single time. This sample was taken from a study of blood T cell repertoires in COVID-19. Background on the study: COVID-19 samples, acute and convalescent, were from the United States, Italy and Spain.

Under the authors' procedure: Counts of nucleated cells, estimated from reference gene primer amplification, were obtained. The protocol was immunoSEQ multiplex PCR, while the TCRdb copy is restricted to in-frame clones and leaves out a portion. V and J calls plus clone size are reproduced from that table; the DNA served to infer D and trimming. The sample shows just over 250,000 clones, about 88% of them seen only once. The CDR3 length is 17 residues. The V and J ends lost 3 bases and 4 bases respectively, with 21 bases between them. The V gene's germline CDR1 is LNHDA and CDR2 SQIVND (reference sequence).

This TCR came from a young man with acute COVID-19. Input material: PBMCs or T cells enriched from blood (not recorded which). The chain employs TRBV19 and TRBJ1-2; perhaps TRBD1 as D (6 bases). The CDR3 coding sequence is TGTGCCAGTAGTATCGAAGCTCAACTACAGGGCAGCTATGGCTACACCTTC. It codes for CASSIEAQLQGSYGYTF.